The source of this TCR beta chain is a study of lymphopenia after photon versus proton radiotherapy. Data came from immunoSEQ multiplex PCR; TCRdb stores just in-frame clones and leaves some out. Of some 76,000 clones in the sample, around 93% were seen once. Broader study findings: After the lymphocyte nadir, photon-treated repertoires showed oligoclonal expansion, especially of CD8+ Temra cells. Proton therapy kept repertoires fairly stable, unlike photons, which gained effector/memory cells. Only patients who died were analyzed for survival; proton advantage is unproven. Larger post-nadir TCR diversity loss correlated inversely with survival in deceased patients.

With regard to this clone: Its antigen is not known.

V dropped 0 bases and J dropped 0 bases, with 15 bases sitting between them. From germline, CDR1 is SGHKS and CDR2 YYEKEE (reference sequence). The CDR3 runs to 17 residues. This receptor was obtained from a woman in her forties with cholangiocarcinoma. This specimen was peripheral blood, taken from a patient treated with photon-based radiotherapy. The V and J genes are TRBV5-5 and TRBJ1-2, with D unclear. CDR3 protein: CASSLGESITPNYGYTF. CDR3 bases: TGTGCCAGCAGCTTGGGAGAGAGCATAACCCCTAACTATGGCTACACCTTC. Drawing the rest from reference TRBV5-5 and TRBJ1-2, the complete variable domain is DAGVTQSPTHLIKTRGQQVTLRCSPISGHKSVSWYQQVLGQGPQFIFQYYEKEERGRGNFPDRFSARQFPNYSSELNVNALLLGDSALYLCASSLGESITPNYGYTFGSGTRLTVV.